Following are 29 T cell receptor beta chains from one sample sequenced in a study of T cell repertoires in cytomegalovirus infection. TCRdb used MiXCR to reprocess the reads, holding one entry per CDR3 protein. The repertoire has fewer than 400,000 distinct CDR3 sequences, 15% to 20% of them found once; the top ten carry around 10%. The sample was PBMCs. These TCRs come from a human donor in good health (CMV status not recorded). Some clones in this sample may be carry-over from other donors' samples.

At least ten counts were recorded for this clonotype. The CDR3 region has the DNA TGTGCCAGCAGCCTAGAGTGGGATACGCAGTATTTT. Its translation is CASSLEWDTQYF. The chain uses TRBV7-9 and TRBJ2-3; no definite D call. Deletions cut 5 bases from V and 6 bases from J, with 9 bases between. This CDR3 comprises 12 residues. Looked up from germline, CDR1 is SEHNR and CDR2 is FQNEAQ (reference sequence).

In its sample, this clonotype was seen many times. The rearrangement joins TRBV7-8 to TRBJ1-5; the match to TRBD1 covers 12 bases. Germline CDR1 is SGHVS and CDR2 is FQNEAQ. The CDR3 is made up of 16 amino acids. With 3 bases clipped from V and 2 bases from J, the junction kept 2 bases outside the gene matches. CDR3: CASSLGQGAGNQPQHF. The CDR3 DNA follows: TGTGCCAGCAGCTTGGGACAGGGGGCCGGCAATCAGCCCCAGCATTTT.

This clonotype was observed many times. The gene calls are TRBV10-3 and TRBJ2-3; TRBD2 is a possible D gene (6 bases). V shed 2 bases and J shed 6 bases, with 12 bases lying between them. This CDR3 is built from 14 residues. Germline V gene sequence: CDR1 ENHRY, CDR2 SYGVKD. The CDR3 DNA reads as TGTGCCATCAGTGAGACGGCCGGAGGGGATACGCAGTATTTT. This codes for CAISETAGGDTQYF.

This chain links TRBV5-6 with TRBJ1-1, with a possible D match to TRBD1 (5 bases). The length of the CDR3 is 14 residues. Per the germline V gene, CDR1 is SGHDT and CDR2 is YYEEEE. V lost 1 base and J 4 bases, leaving 11 bases between the germline ends. CDR3 DNA: TGTGCCAGCAGCTTGCCGGGTGGGGGCACTGAAGCTTTCTTT. Amino acid sequence: CASSLPGGGTEAFF.

This clonotype came up many times. V gene TRBV6-1 combines with J gene TRBJ1-1, with TRBD1 matching 7 bases. The CDR3 spans 17 residues. Losses at the gene ends were 6 bases for V and 0 bases for J; bases not matched to a gene: 13. The germline CDR1 and CDR2 sequences are MNHNS and SASEGT. CDR3 DNA sequence: TGTGCCAGCAGCCCAGGCAGGGGGTATGCAGTGAACACTGAAGCTTTCTTT. Its translation is CASSPGRGYAVNTEAFF.

This clonotype was counted a few times. The chain carries TRBV20-1 and TRBJ1-1; D may be TRBD1 (5 bases). Trimming shortened V by 2 bases and J by 1 base, and 26 bases separated the two germline ends. The germline V gene encodes CDR1 DFQATT and CDR2 SNEGSKA (reference sequence). This CDR3 comprises 19 residues. The CDR3 region has the DNA TGCAGTGCTAGAAATGGCTTTTCTACTGGGGCAGGATCGAACACTGAAGCTTTCTTT. It is translated as CSARNGFSTGAGSNTEAFF.

This clonotype was observed at least ten times. The chain uses TRBV7-2 and TRBJ2-5; weak D call: TRBD1 (5 bases). The CDR3 has 14 residues. Germline CDR1 is SGHTA and CDR2 is FQGNSA. V dropped 1 base and J dropped 11 bases, with 17 bases sitting between them. CDR3 residues: CASSLGVSGRDQYF. In DNA, the CDR3 is TGTGCCAGCAGCTTAGGGGTGTCGGGCAGGGATCAGTACTTC.

In this sample, this clonotype turned up a few times. The chain is built from TRBV5-5 and TRBJ1-2; D possibly corresponds to TRBD1 (6 bases). V lost 4 bases to trimming and J lost 4 bases, with 11 bases between them. Germline CDR1 and CDR2: SGHKS and YYEKEE (reference sequence). The CDR3 contains 13 residues. CDR3 bases: TGTGCCAGCAGCATGCAGGGGTCCTATGGCTACACCTTC. Its translation: CASSMQGSYGYTF.

The chain recombines TRBV19 with TRBJ1-6; 7 nucleotides agree with TRBD1. The CDR3 consists of 15 residues. The V gene end was trimmed by 7 bases and the J gene end by 7 bases; junction bases not matched to a gene: 10. Germline V gene lookup returns CDR1 LNHDA and CDR2 SQIVND (reference sequence). The CDR3 protein is CASTSLRDRNSPLHF. In DNA, the CDR3 is TGTGCCAGTACCTCGTTGCGGGACAGAAATTCACCCCTCCACTTT. The entire variable domain, with the rest obtained from reference TRBV19 and TRBJ1-6, is as follows: DGGITQSPKYLFRKEGQNVTLSCEQNLNHDAMYWYRQDPGQGLRLIYYSQIVNDFQKGDIAEGYSVSREKKESFPLTVTSAQKNPTAFYLCASTSLRDRNSPLHFGNGTRLTVT.

The chain couples TRBV7-9 to TRBJ2-1; 11 bases match TRBD1. This CDR3 has 16 residues. Germline V gene data show CDR1 as SEHNR and CDR2 as FQNEAQ (reference sequence). V lost 4 bases and J lost 3; bases outside the gene matches: 5. CDR3 bases: TGTGCCAGCAGCTCCACCGGGACAGGGGGCTACAATGAGCAGTTCTTC. Residues: CASSSTGTGGYNEQFF.

This clonotype was seen repeatedly, ten times or more. V and J are TRBV7-8 and TRBJ1-1, with no clear D. The CDR3 covers 14 residues. The V gene's germline CDR1 is SGHVS and CDR2 FQNEAQ. V was shortened by 0 bases and J by 5 bases, with 10 bases between the two germline ends. The CDR3 nucleotides read TGTGCCAGCAGCTTAGCCCGGGCGCCGACTGAAGCTTTCTTT. Protein: CASSLARAPTEAFF.

This clonotype was observed at least ten times. The chain employs TRBV7-2 and TRBJ2-7; tentatively, D is TRBD1 or TRBD2 (5 bases each). This CDR3 spans 11 amino acids. Germline CDR1 reads SGHTA; CDR2 reads FQGNSA. Trimming cost V 5 bases and J 5 bases, with 7 bases left between them. CDR3 in amino acids: CASSGGNEQYF. The CDR3 coding sequence is TGTGCCAGCAGCGGGGGAAACGAGCAGTACTTC.

The rearrangement links TRBV4-3 to TRBJ1-4; TRBD1 aligns across 9 bases. The CDR3 has 15 amino acids. Germline V gene data show CDR1 as LGHNA and CDR2 as YSLEER. With V trimmed by 1 base and J by 8 bases, 5 bases remained unmatched. As DNA, the CDR3 is TGCGCCAGCAGCCAAGGGGGGACAGGGTCAGAAAAACTGTTTTTT. Its translation: CASSQGGTGSEKLFF.

Only a few counts were recorded for this clonotype. V is TRBV19 and J is TRBJ1-5; D remains unclear. V was cut by 7 bases and J by 0 bases, with 22 bases left in between. The germline V gene has CDR1 LNHDA and CDR2 SQIVND (reference sequence). The CDR3 is 18 residues long. CDR3 sequence reads: CASKKWGNSMVSNQPQHF. DNA of the CDR3: TGTGCCAGTAAGAAATGGGGAAATTCAATGGTTAGCAATCAGCCCCAGCATTTT.

This clonotype was observed many times. The chain has TRBV19 and TRBJ2-1, with 10 bases that match TRBD1. In germline, CDR1 is LNHDA, CDR2 SQIVND (reference sequence). Trimming cost V 7 bases and J 5 bases; bases outside gene matches: 8. This CDR3 has 15 amino acids. CDR3 loop: CASTSRTGGDNEQFF. DNA of the CDR3: TGTGCCAGTACATCACGGACAGGGGGGGACAATGAGCAGTTCTTC.

This clonotype was detected only a few times. This chain links TRBV19 with TRBJ1-4; 8 nucleotides agree with TRBD1. Germline V gene lookup returns CDR1 LNHDA and CDR2 SQIVND (reference sequence). This CDR3 comprises 13 residues. With V trimmed by 7 bases and J by 8 bases, 6 bases remained unmatched. Written as DNA, the CDR3 is TGTGCCAGTAACAGGGGGAATTACGAAAAACTGTTTTTT. Translating it yields CASNRGNYEKLFF.

The rearrangement joins TRBV12-3 or TRBV12-4 to TRBJ1-5, with unresolved D. The CDR3 extends over 13 amino acids. V lost 6 bases to trimming and J lost 7 bases, with 13 bases between them. In DNA, the CDR3 is TGTGCCAGCAGGTACACGACCGAACAGCCCCAGCATTTT. Encoded protein: CASRYTTEQPQHF.

Comment on this clonotype: A much more abundant neighbour one base away suggests this may be a read error. The chain couples TRBV7-2 to TRBJ2-1; a weak D match, TRBD1 (5 bases). This CDR3 is 13 amino acids long. Germline values: CDR1 SGHTA, CDR2 FQGNSA. CDR3 sequence: CASSSDRFNEQLF. CDR3 bases: TGTGCCAGCAGCTCCGACAGATTCAATGAGCAGCTCTTC.

About this clonotype: A much more abundant neighbour one base away suggests this may be a read error. The CDR3 ends on some other residue instead of the conserved phenylalanine or tryptophan, so this is likely a read error. The rearrangement links TRBV7-6 to TRBJ1-4; D may be TRBD1 (5 bases). The V gene lost 6 bases and the J gene lost 5 bases, with 10 bases spanning the gap. Germline V CDR1 and CDR2: SGHVS, FNYEAQ. CDR3 length: 13 amino acids. The CDR3 loop reads CASRPRGNEKLFS. CDR3 sequence (DNA): TGTGCCAGCAGACCACGGGGCAATGAAAAACTGTTTTCT.

This clonotype came up a few times. V is TRBV7-6 and J is TRBJ2-1, with D perhaps assigned TRBD1 or TRBD2 (6 bases each). Germline V gene data show CDR1 as SGHVS and CDR2 as FNYEAQ. The CDR3 covers 15 residues. Trimming pared 5 bases from V and 7 bases from J, leaving 18 bases between. CDR3 nucleotide sequence: TGTGCCAGCAGCCCACCGAGGGGGGCGGGAAATGAGCAGTTCTTC. This gives the protein CASSPPRGAGNEQFF.

This clonotype was counted at least ten times. The DNA of the CDR3 is TGTGCCAGCAGCTTAAGTGTTCCCGACAGAGATACGCAGTATTTT. Protein product: CASSLSVPDRDTQYF. This sequence joins TRBV7-9 and TRBJ2-3; D perhaps matches TRBD1 (5 bases). From germline, CDR1 is SEHNR and CDR2 FQNEAQ (reference sequence). Trimming took 2 bases from V and 5 from J, leaving 14 bases between them. The CDR3 extends over 15 amino acids.

This clonotype was observed a handful of times. The chain is built from TRBV19 and TRBJ1-2, with D perhaps matching TRBD1 (6 bases). V was shortened by 4 bases and J by 7 bases, with 19 bases between the two germline ends. CDR1 and CDR2 (germline): LNHDA, SQIVND (reference sequence). This CDR3 contains 15 residues. CDR3 in DNA: TGTGCCAGTAGTAACCGGGACAACACCAAGGGTGGCTACACCTTC. This gives the protein CASSNRDNTKGGYTF.

This rearrangement joins TRBV12-3 or TRBV12-4 to TRBJ2-5; 8 bases are a match to TRBD2. The CDR3 has 14 amino acids. The ends lost 3 bases at V and 5 bases at J; junction bases unmatched: 5. The CDR3 sequence is CASSLSGRGETQYF. The DNA for the CDR3 is TGTGCCAGCAGTTTGAGCGGGAGAGGTGAGACCCAGTACTTC.

This clonotype came up many times. The chain recombines TRBV12-3 or TRBV12-4 with TRBJ1-1; D gene ambiguous. The germline V and J ends were trimmed by 10 bases and 5 bases, with 11 bases remaining between them. The CDR3 totals 11 residues. The CDR3: CAIEMGTEAFF. The CDR3 DNA reads as TGTGCCATCGAGATGGGAACTGAAGCTTTCTTT.

The V and J genes are TRBV12-3 or TRBV12-4 and TRBJ2-5; D not resolved. There are 12 residues in the CDR3. V lost 0 bases and J 6 bases, leaving 5 bases between the germline ends. The CDR3, as DNA: TGTGCCAGCAGTTTAGCCTTGCAGACCCAGTACTTC. Translation gives CASSLALQTQYF.

This sequence joins TRBV24-1 and TRBJ1-5; D not certain. The V gene lost 3 bases and the J gene lost 5 bases, with 10 bases spanning the gap. The CDR3 extends over 14 amino acids. Germline V gives CDR1 KGHDR, CDR2 SFDVKD. The CDR3 here is CATSDATADQPQHF. CDR3 sequence (DNA): TGTGCCACCAGTGATGCTACAGCTGATCAGCCCCAGCATTTT.

At least ten counts were recorded for this clonotype. This chain joins TRBV19 and TRBJ1-1; D possibly corresponds to TRBD1 (6 bases). Trimming pared 5 bases from V and 0 bases from J, leaving 19 bases between. Germline V gives CDR1 LNHDA, CDR2 SQIVND (reference sequence). The CDR3 has 17 amino acids. CDR3 nucleotides: TGTGCCAGTAGTCCAAGGACAGCCCAACTCATGAACACTGAAGCTTTCTTT. It translates to CASSPRTAQLMNTEAFF.

This clonotype has more than one count but fewer than ten. The chain combines TRBV12-3 or TRBV12-4 with TRBJ1-5; D not certain. The CDR3 is 14 residues long. V dropped 3 bases and J dropped 1 base, with 7 bases sitting between them. The CDR3 region has the DNA TGTGCCAGCAGTTTTCGGGCGAGCAATCAGCCCCAGCATTTT. Translating it yields CASSFRASNQPQHF.

This clonotype was seen ten or more times. The chain has TRBV7-9 and TRBJ1-1; D is unclear. The CDR3 consists of 16 residues. Trimming left V 5 bases short and J 0 bases short, with 16 bases between. CDR1 is SEHNR, CDR2 FQNEAQ, per germline (reference sequence). The CDR3, as DNA: TGTGCCAGCAGCCCACACCTGGGCGTGATGAACACTGAAGCTTTCTTT. Protein product: CASSPHLGVMNTEAFF. The complete variable domain, with remaining parts taken from reference TRBV7-9 and TRBJ1-1, reads DTGVSQNPRHKITKRGQNVTFRCDPISEHNRLYWYRQTLGQGPEFLTYFQNEAQLEKSRLLSDRFSAERPKGSFSTLEIQRTEQGDSAMYLCASSPHLGVMNTEAFFGQGTRLTVV.